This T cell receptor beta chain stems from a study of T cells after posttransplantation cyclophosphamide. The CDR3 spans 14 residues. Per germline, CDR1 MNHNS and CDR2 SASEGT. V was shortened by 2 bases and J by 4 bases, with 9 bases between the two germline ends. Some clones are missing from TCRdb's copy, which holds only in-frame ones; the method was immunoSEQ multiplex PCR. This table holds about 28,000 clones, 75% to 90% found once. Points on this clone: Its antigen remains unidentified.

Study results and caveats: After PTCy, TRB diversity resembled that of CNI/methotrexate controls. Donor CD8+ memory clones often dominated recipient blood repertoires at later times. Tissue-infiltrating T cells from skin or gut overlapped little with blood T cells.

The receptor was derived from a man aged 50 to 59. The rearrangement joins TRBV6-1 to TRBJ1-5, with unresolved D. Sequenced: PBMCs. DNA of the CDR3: TGTGCCAGCAGTGAAAGGAGTGGGAATCAGCCCCAGCATTTT. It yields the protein CASSERSGNQPQHF.